This entry lists 16 T cell receptor beta chains sequenced from one sample in a study. TCRdb independently ran MiXCR on the RT-PCR reads; one entry per CDR3 protein. The table has hundreds of thousands of distinct CDR3 sequences, 14% seen once. Sequenced material: memory CD4+ T cells from blood. These receptors all stem from a female donor in good health, serving as a healthy control.

The chain recombines TRBV5-1 with TRBJ1-1, with D possibly TRBD1 on 5 matching bases. The germline V gene encodes CDR1 SGHRS and CDR2 YFSETQ. The CDR3 is made up of 14 amino acids. V lost 5 bases and J 1 base, leaving 12 bases between the germline ends. In DNA, the CDR3 is TGCGCCAGCAGTCGCGAGACAGCGAACACTGAAGCTTTCTTT. Its protein product is CASSRETANTEAFF. Looking up the rest from reference TRBV5-1 and TRBJ1-1 gives the full variable domain: KAGVTQTPRYLIKTRGQQVTLSCSPISGHRSVSWYQQTPGQGLQFLFEYFSETQRNKGNFPGRFSGRQFSNSRSEMNVSTLELGDSALYLCASSRETANTEAFFGQGTRLTVV.

This clonotype showed up many times. J is TRBJ1-1 and V is TRBV29-1; no firm D call. This CDR3 has 14 amino acids. Germline assignment: CDR1 SQVTM and CDR2 ANQGSEA. Deletions cut 3 bases from V and 0 bases from J, with 11 bases between. The CDR3 is CSVDTVTMNTEAFF. In DNA form, the CDR3 reads TGCAGCGTTGACACAGTGACTATGAACACTGAAGCTTTCTTT.

This clonotype was recorded a few times. The V call is TRBV18, the J call TRBJ2-7; 7 nucleotides agree with TRBD1. Trimming took 3 bases from V and 2 from J; bases not matched to a gene: 4. The CDR3 totals 14 residues. CDR1 and CDR2 from the germline V gene are KGHSH and LQKENI. This CDR3 is CASSPGTVTYEQYF. The CDR3 nucleotides read TGTGCCAGCTCACCCGGGACAGTGACCTACGAGCAGTACTTC.

This rearrangement joins TRBV6-6 to TRBJ1-6; D ambiguous. Germline V gene sequence: CDR1 MNHNY, CDR2 SVGAGI (reference sequence). Trimming removed 7 bases at V and 8 bases at J, with 21 bases between. The CDR3 runs to 16 residues. The CDR3 bases are TGTGCCAGCACCTTAATAAGCCTCACTCCGCATTCACCCCTCCACTTT. Its protein product is CASTLISLTPHSPLHF.

This clonotype occurred a few times. V is TRBV7-2 and J is TRBJ1-2; 8 bases agree with TRBD1. The CDR3 sequence is 15 residues long. The trim removed 3 bases at V and 4 bases at J, leaving 7 bases unmatched. Germline lookup yields CDR1 SGHTA and CDR2 FQGNSA. The CDR3 region has the DNA TGTGCCAGCAGCTTCCGGCGGGGGACAGGCTATGGCTACACCTTC. Its translation is CASSFRRGTGYGYTF.

This clonotype was seen ten or more times. The chain recombines TRBV5-5 with TRBJ2-1, with D unresolved. The CDR3 has 16 amino acids. Germline V gives CDR1 SGHKS, CDR2 YYEKEE (reference sequence). The germline V and J ends were trimmed by 4 bases and 2 bases, with 16 bases remaining between them. The CDR3 DNA sequence: TGTGCCAGCAGCGTCAGGTTGGCCCGTACCTACAATGAGCAGTTCTTC. Translation: CASSVRLARTYNEQFF.

The chain has TRBV20-1 and TRBJ2-7, with 9 bases that match TRBD2. Trimming at V came to 2 bases and at J to 2 bases, leaving 7 bases not matched to a gene. This CDR3 has 15 residues. Germline V gives CDR1 DFQATT, CDR2 SNEGSKA (reference sequence). The chain's CDR3 is CSARSPGLAAYEQYF. CDR3 nucleotide sequence: TGCAGTGCTAGAAGTCCGGGACTAGCTGCCTACGAGCAGTACTTC.

Only a few counts were recorded for this clonotype. This chain joins TRBV20-1 and TRBJ1-1; D remains unclear. Germline-derived CDR1 and CDR2 are DFQATT and SNEGSKA (reference sequence). Deletions cut 5 bases from V and 5 bases from J, with 6 bases between. This CDR3 region has 10 residues. The CDR3 sequence is CSALGTEAFF. The CDR3 bases are TGCAGTGCTCTCGGGACTGAAGCTTTCTTT.

J is TRBJ2-3 and V is TRBV29-1, with D tentatively TRBD2 (7 bases). The CDR3 runs to 14 residues. Germline CDR1 SQVTM, CDR2 ANQGSEA. With 6 bases removed from V and 2 bases from J, the gap between germline ends came to 15 bases. This chain's CDR3 is CSVAGHPYTDTQYF. CDR3 in DNA: TGCAGCGTAGCGGGACATCCCTACACAGATACGCAGTATTTT.

The genes are TRBV4-1 and TRBJ2-1, with TRBD1 matching 7 bases. Germline loops: CDR1 MGHRA, CDR2 YSYEKL. V lost 1 base to trimming and J lost 8 bases; unmatched junction nucleotides: 8. CDR3 length: 15 residues. CDR3 region: CASSQGDRVGDEQFF. DNA of the CDR3: TGCGCCAGCAGCCAAGGTGACAGGGTAGGCGATGAGCAGTTCTTC.

V and J are TRBV12-3 or TRBV12-4 and TRBJ2-7; 7 positions agree with TRBD2. Trimming removed 2 bases from V and 0 bases from J; junction bases left unmatched: 4. The CDR3 extends over 15 amino acids. The DNA of the CDR3 is TGTGCCAGCAGTTTACGGCGGGGGAACTCCTACGAGCAGTACTTC. Translated: CASSLRRGNSYEQYF.

The V and J genes are TRBV20-1 and TRBJ1-1; D is ambiguous. This CDR3 comprises 13 residues. Germline assignment: CDR1 DFQATT and CDR2 SNEGSKA (reference sequence). V was pared by 6 bases and J by 0 bases, with 11 bases between. The CDR3: CSAPRNMNTEAFF. The CDR3 DNA reads as TGCAGTGCCCCTAGGAACATGAACACTGAAGCTTTCTTT.

At least ten counts were recorded for this clonotype. J is TRBJ2-3 and V is TRBV24-1; TRBD2 matches 11 bases. The CDR3 has 16 residues. With 4 bases clipped from V and 6 bases from J, the junction kept 8 bases outside the gene matches. Germline V gene lookup returns CDR1 KGHDR and CDR2 SFDVKD. In DNA form, the CDR3 reads TGTGCCACCAGTGACCTGTTAGCGGGAGGGGCCGATACGCAGTATTTT. It specifies CATSDLLAGGADTQYF.

This clonotype occurred a few times. The rearrangement links TRBV18 to TRBJ2-7; no firm D call. The CDR3 sequence is 15 residues long. The germline V gene has CDR1 KGHSH and CDR2 LQKENI. The V and J ends lost 6 bases and 1 base respectively, with 16 bases between them. The CDR3 reads CASSPMADPSYEQYF. CDR3 sequence (DNA): TGTGCCAGCTCGCCCATGGCAGATCCGTCCTACGAGCAGTACTTC.

There are many counts of this clonotype. A junction end diverges from the germline sequence, so it may reflect a read error. The chain joins TRBV5-1 to TRBJ2-4; TRBD1 is a possible D gene (6 bases). This CDR3 has 14 amino acids. Germline V gene lookup returns CDR1 SGHRS and CDR2 YFSETQ. CDR3 nucleotide sequence: TGCGCCAGCAGCTTGGGGACAGCCGAAAACATTCAGTACTTC. Protein product: CASSLGTAENIQYF.

This clonotype came up a few times. This chain uses TRBV25-1 with TRBJ2-1, with 7 bases fitting TRBD1. Looked up from germline, CDR1 is MGHDK and CDR2 is SYGVNS. There are 11 residues in the CDR3. J gave up 12 bases and V 9 bases, and 8 bases lay outside the gene matches. Written as DNA, the CDR3 is TGTGCCAGTTGGGACAGTCTAGTGCAGTTCTTC. It translates to CASWDSLVQFF.